The clone carrying this TCR beta chain was recorded at least ten times. V dropped 2 bases and J dropped 9 bases, with 9 bases sitting between them. The germline V gene has CDR1 SGHRS and CDR2 YFSETQ. This CDR3 spans 12 amino acids. This record belongs to a study of tumor-infiltrating lymphocytes in oesophageal squamous cell carcinoma. TCRdb re-called the PCR reads with MiXCR, one entry per CDR3 protein. The profile shows over 11,000 distinct CDR3 sequences, 45% to 50% of them singletons. The clonotype comes from a male donor with esophageal squamous cell carcinoma. This rearrangement joins TRBV5-1 to TRBJ2-1; no definite D call. The sample consisted of blood. CDR3 in amino acids: CASSFNAGEQFF. The CDR3 DNA reads as TGCGCCAGCAGCTTCAACGCAGGTGAGCAGTTCTTC. The whole variable domain, filled in from reference TRBV5-1 and TRBJ2-1, reads KAGVTQTPRYLIKTRGQQVTLSCSPISGHRSVSWYQQTPGQGLQFLFEYFSETQRNKGNFPGRFSGRQFSNSRSEMNVSTLELGDSALYLCASSFNAGEQFFGPGTRLTVL.